This TCR beta chain was identified during a study of cytomegalovirus exposure and HLA in healthy donors. Findings of the study overall: It was confirmed in vitro that a few of the CMV-associated chains were specific for CMV antigens. Both high specificity and high sensitivity reportedly marked the classifier's diagnosis of cytomegalovirus status.

Germline assignment: CDR1 ENHRY and CDR2 SYGVKD. CDR3 length: 16 residues. J was trimmed by 7 bases and V by 3 bases; bases with no gene match: 7. Notes on this clone: As yet, its antigen is unknown.

The PCR employed 60 Vbeta primers together with 13 Jbeta primers. Sequencing was performed with immunoSEQ multiplex PCR; in TCRdb, only in-frame clones are kept and a portion is missing. The sample lists more than 60,000 clones; about 80% were seen once. Sequenced material: PBMCs. This TCR was sampled from a man between 18 and 35 years old in good health and CMV-seronegative. V usage is TRBV10-3 and J usage is TRBJ2-1, with TRBD1 matching 12 bases. Written as DNA, the CDR3 is TGTGCCATCAGTGACCCCGGGACAGGGGGCACGAATGAGCAGTTCTTC. Protein product: CAISDPGTGGTNEQFF.